This T cell receptor (beta chain) was retrieved from a study of cytomegalovirus exposure and HLA in healthy donors. General study results and limits: Rarity held for most TCR sequences, but there were some public TCRs that occurred in many donors.

The PCR had 60 Vbeta and 13 Jbeta primers. The data were produced by immunoSEQ multiplex PCR, yet TCRdb's version contains in-frame clones alone and is incomplete. The sample consists of some 200,000 clones, around three quarters of them appearing once. This CDR3 comprises 18 residues. Looked up from germline, CDR1 is MNHEY and CDR2 is SMNVEV (reference sequence). Trimming took off 1 base at V and 2 bases at J, with 17 bases between the two ends. A note on this clone: The antigen remains undetermined.

This chain uses TRBV27 with TRBJ2-2, with a weak D call TRBD2 (5 bases). The material sequenced was PBMCs. The TCR comes from a man between 35 and 55 years old in good health and CMV-seronegative. CDR3 loop: CASSLFMGGGPNTGELFF. The CDR3 DNA reads TGTGCCAGCAGTTTATTCATGGGTGGAGGACCCAACACCGGGGAGCTGTTTTTT.